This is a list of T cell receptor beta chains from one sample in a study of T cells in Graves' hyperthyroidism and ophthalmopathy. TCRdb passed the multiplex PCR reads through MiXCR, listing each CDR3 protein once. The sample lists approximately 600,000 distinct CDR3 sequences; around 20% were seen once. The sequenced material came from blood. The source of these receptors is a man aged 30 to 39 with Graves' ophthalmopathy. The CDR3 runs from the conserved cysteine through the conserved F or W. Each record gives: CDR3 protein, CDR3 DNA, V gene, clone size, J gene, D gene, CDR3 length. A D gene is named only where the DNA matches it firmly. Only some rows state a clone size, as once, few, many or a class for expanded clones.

CDR3aa: CASTGQLKETQYF
CDR3nt: TGTGCCAGCACAGGACAGCTAAAAGAGACCCAGTACTTC
v_gene: TRBV7-9
abundance: .
j_gene: TRBJ2-5
d_gene: .
len: 13

CDR3aa: CSARDPTGADGELFF
CDR3nt: TGCAGTGCTAGAGATCCCACAGGGGCAGACGGGGAGCTGTTTTTT
v_gene: TRBV20-1
abundance: many
j_gene: TRBJ2-2
d_gene: TRBD1
len: 15

CDR3aa: CASSLDGDSRTDTQYF
CDR3nt: TGTGCCAGCAGCTTAGATGGGGACAGCCGCACAGATACGCAGTATTTT
v_gene: TRBV11-2
abundance: many
j_gene: TRBJ2-3
d_gene: TRBD1
len: 16

CDR3aa: CASSGQGDDTEAFF
CDR3nt: TGCGCCAGCAGCGGACAGGGAGACGACACTGAAGCTTTCTTT
v_gene: TRBV5-1
abundance: .
j_gene: TRBJ1-1
d_gene: TRBD1
len: 14

CDR3aa: CASTREGQETQYF
CDR3nt: TGTGCCAGCACCCGGGAGGGGCAAGAGACCCAGTACTTC
v_gene: TRBV3-1
abundance: .
j_gene: TRBJ2-5
d_gene: TRBD2
len: 13

CDR3aa: CASSWDSSTDTQYF
CDR3nt: TGTGCCAGCAGCTGGGACAGTAGCACAGATACGCAGTATTTT
v_gene: TRBV5-4
abundance: .
j_gene: TRBJ2-3
d_gene: TRBD1
len: 14

CDR3aa: CASTPGQFYEQYF
CDR3nt: TGTGCCAGCACCCCGGGACAGTTCTACGAGCAGTACTTC
v_gene: TRBV6-1
abundance: .
j_gene: TRBJ2-7
d_gene: TRBD1
len: 13

CDR3aa: CASGPTGELVAFF
CDR3nt: TGTGCCAGCGGGCCGACAGGGGAGTTGGTGGCTTTCTTT
v_gene: TRBV7-9
abundance: many
j_gene: TRBJ1-1
d_gene: TRBD1
len: 13

CDR3aa: CASSLSTGPYYEQYF
CDR3nt: TGTGCCAGCAGCTTAAGTACGGGACCCTATTACGAGCAGTACTTC
v_gene: TRBV7-2
abundance: .
j_gene: TRBJ2-7
d_gene: .
len: 15

CDR3aa: CASTLRATNEKLFF
CDR3nt: TGTGCCAGCACCTTAAGGGCAACTAATGAAAAACTGTTTTTT
v_gene: TRBV6-1
abundance: .
j_gene: TRBJ1-4
d_gene: .
len: 14

CDR3aa: CSVEPGQRVSGTDTQYF
CDR3nt: TGCAGCGTTGAACCGGGACAGAGAGTATCTGGCACAGATACGCAGTATTTT
v_gene: TRBV29-1
abundance: .
j_gene: TRBJ2-3
d_gene: TRBD1
len: 17

CDR3aa: CASSPRPLAEQFF
CDR3nt: TGTGCCAGCAGCCCCCGGCCTCTAGCGGAGCAGTTCTTC
v_gene: TRBV7-2
abundance: .
j_gene: TRBJ2-1
d_gene: .
len: 13

CDR3aa: CASSLAGRLLQTQYF
CDR3nt: TGTGCCAGCAGTTTGGCGGGCAGACTTTTACAGACCCAGTACTTC
v_gene: TRBV12-3/TRBV12-4
abundance: many
j_gene: TRBJ2-5
d_gene: .
len: 15

CDR3aa: CASSSRGAGEQYF
CDR3nt: TGTGCCAGCAGCTCCAGGGGTGCAGGCGAGCAGTACTTC
v_gene: TRBV13
abundance: few
j_gene: TRBJ2-7
d_gene: .
len: 13

CDR3aa: CASTQGASTRNTEAFF
CDR3nt: TGTGCCAGCACCCAGGGGGCCAGTACAAGGAACACTGAAGCTTTCTTT
v_gene: TRBV12-3/TRBV12-4
abundance: few
j_gene: TRBJ1-1
d_gene: TRBD1
len: 16

CDR3aa: CSERSETHTDTQYF
CDR3nt: TGCAGTGAAAGGTCCGAGACCCACACAGATACGCAGTATTTT
v_gene: TRBV20-1
abundance: .
j_gene: TRBJ2-3
d_gene: .
len: 14

CDR3aa: CASSQDVANYGYTF
CDR3nt: TGCGCCAGCAGCCAAGATGTGGCTAACTATGGCTACACCTTC
v_gene: TRBV4-1
abundance: many
j_gene: TRBJ1-2
d_gene: .
len: 14

CDR3aa: CASSLVESGRGNEQFF
CDR3nt: TGTGCCAGCAGTTTAGTGGAAAGCGGGAGGGGGAATGAGCAGTTCTTC
v_gene: TRBV28
abundance: many
j_gene: TRBJ2-1
d_gene: TRBD2
len: 16

CDR3aa: CASSFKRLTNTEAFF
CDR3nt: TGCGCCAGCAGCTTCAAACGACTTACGAACACTGAAGCTTTCTTT
v_gene: TRBV5-1
abundance: few
j_gene: TRBJ1-1
d_gene: .
len: 15

CDR3aa: CSARDHRRVGWQETQYF
CDR3nt: TGCAGTGCTAGAGATCATAGACGGGTAGGCTGGCAAGAGACCCAGTACTTC
v_gene: TRBV20-1
abundance: few
j_gene: TRBJ2-5
d_gene: .
len: 17

CDR3aa: CASSSGLALRGGSYNEQFF
CDR3nt: TGTGCCAGCAGTTCGGGACTAGCGCTCCGCGGGGGCTCCTACAATGAGCAGTTCTTC
v_gene: TRBV6-1
abundance: .
j_gene: TRBJ2-1
d_gene: TRBD2
len: 19

CDR3aa: CASSVEVEAYEQYF
CDR3nt: TGTGCCAGCAGCGTAGAGGTGGAGGCCTACGAGCAGTACTTC
v_gene: TRBV9
abundance: .
j_gene: TRBJ2-7
d_gene: .
len: 14

CDR3aa: CAWRSFGGFQETQYF
CDR3nt: TGTGCCTGGAGGTCGTTTGGGGGGTTCCAAGAGACCCAGTACTTC
v_gene: TRBV30
abundance: many
j_gene: TRBJ2-5
d_gene: .
len: 15

CDR3aa: CASSLGQGGATNEKLFF
CDR3nt: TGCGCCAGCAGCTTGGGACAGGGGGGTGCAACTAATGAAAAACTGTTTTTT
v_gene: TRBV5-1
abundance: .
j_gene: TRBJ1-4
d_gene: TRBD1
len: 17

CDR3aa: CASSPREFNYGYTF
CDR3nt: TGTGCCAGCTCACCACGGGAATTTAACTATGGCTACACCTTC
v_gene: TRBV18
abundance: .
j_gene: TRBJ1-2
d_gene: .
len: 14

CDR3aa: CASSLRDLQETQYF
CDR3nt: TGTGCCAGCAGTTTGCGGGACTTACAAGAGACCCAGTACTTC
v_gene: TRBV28
abundance: .
j_gene: TRBJ2-5
d_gene: .
len: 14

CDR3aa: CASSLVPGGTTYEQYF
CDR3nt: TGTGCCAGCAGTTTAGTTCCCGGTGGGACCACCTACGAGCAGTACTTC
v_gene: TRBV27
abundance: .
j_gene: TRBJ2-7
d_gene: .
len: 16

CDR3aa: CASSIAGRGHEQFF
CDR3nt: TGTGCCAGTAGTATAGCGGGACGGGGGCATGAGCAGTTCTTC
v_gene: TRBV19
abundance: .
j_gene: TRBJ2-1
d_gene: .
len: 14

CDR3aa: CATLPGGKSTDTQYF
CDR3nt: TGTGCCACCCTGCCTGGTGGAAAAAGCACAGATACGCAGTATTTT
v_gene: TRBV7-2
abundance: few
j_gene: TRBJ2-3
d_gene: .
len: 15

CDR3aa: CASRPPDAVGYTF
CDR3nt: TGTGCCAGCAGACCACCGGACGCCGTTGGCTACACCTTC
v_gene: TRBV9
abundance: .
j_gene: TRBJ1-2
d_gene: .
len: 13

CDR3aa: CSARMGNEQYF
CDR3nt: TGCAGTGCTAGAATGGGGAACGAGCAGTACTTC
v_gene: TRBV20-1
abundance: .
j_gene: TRBJ2-7
d_gene: .
len: 11

CDR3aa: CASRRGENLLDEQYF
CDR3nt: TGTGCCAGCAGGAGGGGGGAGAACCTCCTGGACGAGCAGTACTTC
v_gene: TRBV3-1
abundance: few
j_gene: TRBJ2-7
d_gene: .
len: 15

CDR3aa: CASSQDRGRRTNEKLFF
CDR3nt: TGTGCCAGCAGCCAGGACAGGGGGCGGAGGACTAATGAAAAACTGTTTTTT
v_gene: TRBV6-1
abundance: few
j_gene: TRBJ1-4
d_gene: TRBD1
len: 17

CDR3aa: CSAPTGRSYEQYF
CDR3nt: TGCAGTGCCCCGACAGGGCGCTCCTACGAGCAGTACTTC
v_gene: TRBV20-1
abundance: many
j_gene: TRBJ2-7
d_gene: TRBD1
len: 13

CDR3aa: CASSSTLLPYGYTF
CDR3nt: TGTGCCAGCAGCTCCACCCTTCTCCCTTATGGCTACACCTTC
v_gene: TRBV13
abundance: many
j_gene: TRBJ1-2
d_gene: .
len: 14

CDR3aa: CASSEARAGGYTF
CDR3nt: TGTGCCAGCAGTGAAGCGCGGGCAGGTGGCTACACCTTC
v_gene: TRBV6-1
abundance: .
j_gene: TRBJ1-2
d_gene: .
len: 13

CDR3aa: CSVERGQKNTEAFF
CDR3nt: TGCAGCGTTGAAAGGGGCCAGAAGAACACTGAAGCTTTCTTT
v_gene: TRBV29-1
abundance: .
j_gene: TRBJ1-1
d_gene: .
len: 14

CDR3aa: CASSPGAEAEAFF
CDR3nt: TGCGCCAGCAGCCCAGGGGCGGAGGCTGAAGCTTTCTTT
v_gene: TRBV4-1
abundance: .
j_gene: TRBJ1-1
d_gene: .
len: 13

CDR3aa: CASSPLGQGAETQYF
CDR3nt: TGTGCCAGCAGCCCCCTGGGACAGGGGGCTGAGACCCAGTACTTC
v_gene: TRBV6-1
abundance: .
j_gene: TRBJ2-5
d_gene: TRBD1
len: 15

CDR3aa: CASRQGDSGANVLTF
CDR3nt: TGTGCCAGCAGGCAGGGGGACTCTGGGGCCAACGTCCTGACTTTC
v_gene: TRBV6-1
abundance: few
j_gene: TRBJ2-6
d_gene: TRBD1
len: 15

CDR3aa: CASRTSGGQETQYF
CDR3nt: TGCGCCAGCAGGACTAGCGGGGGACAAGAGACCCAGTACTTC
v_gene: TRBV5-1
abundance: few
j_gene: TRBJ2-5
d_gene: TRBD2
len: 14

CDR3aa: CASSGLAGTLNSGANVLTF
CDR3nt: TGTGCCAGCAGCGGACTAGCGGGGACCTTGAACTCTGGGGCCAACGTCCTGACTTTC
v_gene: TRBV5-6
abundance: .
j_gene: TRBJ2-6
d_gene: TRBD2
len: 19

CDR3aa: CASSFARGETQYF
CDR3nt: TGTGCCAGCAGTTTTGCCAGGGGTGAGACCCAGTACTTC
v_gene: TRBV12-3/TRBV12-4
abundance: many
j_gene: TRBJ2-5
d_gene: .
len: 13

CDR3aa: CASRTTTGGYGYTF
CDR3nt: TGTGCCAGCAGAACAACGACAGGGGGCTATGGCTACACCTTC
v_gene: TRBV11-2
abundance: many
j_gene: TRBJ1-2
d_gene: TRBD1
len: 14

CDR3aa: CATRRGGTYNEQFF
CDR3nt: TGTGCCACCCGTAGAGGCGGAACTTACAATGAGCAGTTCTTC
v_gene: TRBV7-9
abundance: .
j_gene: TRBJ2-1
d_gene: .
len: 14

CDR3aa: CASSYSPRVREETQYF
CDR3nt: TGTGCCAGCAGTTACTCGCCCCGGGTGAGGGAAGAGACCCAGTACTTC
v_gene: TRBV6-5
abundance: .
j_gene: TRBJ2-5
d_gene: .
len: 16

CDR3aa: CASSQAGHSNTEAFF
CDR3nt: TGCGCCAGCAGCCAAGCGGGACATTCGAACACTGAAGCTTTCTTT
v_gene: TRBV4-3
abundance: .
j_gene: TRBJ1-1
d_gene: .
len: 15

CDR3aa: CAWSPPGQGDTEAFF
CDR3nt: TGTGCCTGGAGTCCACCTGGACAGGGGGACACTGAAGCTTTCTTT
v_gene: TRBV30
abundance: many
j_gene: TRBJ1-1
d_gene: TRBD1
len: 15

CDR3aa: CASTRRLAGAGTYEQYF
CDR3nt: TGTGCCAGCACTAGGAGACTAGCGGGAGCCGGAACCTACGAGCAGTACTTC
v_gene: TRBV6-2/TRBV6-3
abundance: few
j_gene: TRBJ2-7
d_gene: TRBD2
len: 17

CDR3aa: CSAASGQGINEQYF
CDR3nt: TGCAGTGCTGCATCGGGACAGGGGATCAACGAGCAGTACTTC
v_gene: TRBV20-1
abundance: many
j_gene: TRBJ2-7
d_gene: TRBD1
len: 14

CDR3aa: CASSQDWGVRRETQYF
CDR3nt: TGCGCCAGCAGCCAAGATTGGGGTGTGAGGCGAGAGACCCAGTACTTC
v_gene: TRBV4-1
abundance: few
j_gene: TRBJ2-5
d_gene: .
len: 16

CDR3aa: CASSLLDSAMNTEAFF
CDR3nt: TGTGCCAGCAGCTTACTGGACAGCGCTATGAACACTGAAGCTTTCTTT
v_gene: TRBV7-9
abundance: few
j_gene: TRBJ1-1
d_gene: .
len: 16